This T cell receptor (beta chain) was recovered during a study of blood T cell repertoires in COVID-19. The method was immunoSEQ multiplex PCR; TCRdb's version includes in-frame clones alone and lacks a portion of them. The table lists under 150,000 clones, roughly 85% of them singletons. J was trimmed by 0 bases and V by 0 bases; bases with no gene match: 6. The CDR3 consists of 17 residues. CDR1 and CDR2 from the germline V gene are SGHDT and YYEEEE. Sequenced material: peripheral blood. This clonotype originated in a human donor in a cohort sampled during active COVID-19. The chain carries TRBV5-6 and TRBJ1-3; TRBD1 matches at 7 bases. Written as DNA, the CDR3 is TGTGCCAGCAGCTTGGCGGCAGGGGGGAGCTCTGGAAACACCATATATTTT. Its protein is CASSLAAGGSSGNTIYF.